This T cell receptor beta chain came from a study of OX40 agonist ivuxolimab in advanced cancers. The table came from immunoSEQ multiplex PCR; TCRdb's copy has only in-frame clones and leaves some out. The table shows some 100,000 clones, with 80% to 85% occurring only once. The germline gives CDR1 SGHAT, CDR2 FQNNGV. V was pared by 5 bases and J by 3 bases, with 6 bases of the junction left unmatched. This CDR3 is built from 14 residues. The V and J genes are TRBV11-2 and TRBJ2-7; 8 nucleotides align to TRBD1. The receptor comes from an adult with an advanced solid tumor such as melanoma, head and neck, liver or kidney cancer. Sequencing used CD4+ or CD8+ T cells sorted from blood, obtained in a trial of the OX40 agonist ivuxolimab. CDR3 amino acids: CASSLIQGGYEQYF. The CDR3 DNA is TGTGCCAGCAGCCTGATACAGGGGGGCTACGAGCAGTACTTC. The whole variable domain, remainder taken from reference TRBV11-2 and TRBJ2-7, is EAGVAQSPRYKIIEKRQSVAFWCNPISGHATLYWYQQILGQGPKLLIQFQNNGVVDDSQLPKDRFSAERLKGVDSTLKIQPAKLEDSAVYLCASSLIQGGYEQYFGPGTRLTVT.